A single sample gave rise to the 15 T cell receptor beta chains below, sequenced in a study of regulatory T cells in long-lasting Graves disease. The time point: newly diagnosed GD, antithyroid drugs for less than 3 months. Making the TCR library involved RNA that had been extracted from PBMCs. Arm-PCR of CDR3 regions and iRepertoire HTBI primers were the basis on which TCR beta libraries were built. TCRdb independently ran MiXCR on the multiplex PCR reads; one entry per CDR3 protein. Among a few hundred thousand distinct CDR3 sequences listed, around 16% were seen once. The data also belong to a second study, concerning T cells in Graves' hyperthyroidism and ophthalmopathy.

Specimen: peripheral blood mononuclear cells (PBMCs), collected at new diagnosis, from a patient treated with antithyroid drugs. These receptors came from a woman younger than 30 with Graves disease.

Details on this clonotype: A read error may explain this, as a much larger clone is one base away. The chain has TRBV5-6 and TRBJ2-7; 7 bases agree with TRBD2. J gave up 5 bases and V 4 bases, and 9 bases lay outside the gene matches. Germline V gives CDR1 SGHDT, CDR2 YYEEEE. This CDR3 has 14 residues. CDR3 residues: CASSRTSGPNEQYF. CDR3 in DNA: TGTGCCAGCAGCCGGACTAGTGGTCCCAACGAGCAGTACTTC. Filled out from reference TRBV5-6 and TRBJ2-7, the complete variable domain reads DAGVTQSPTHLIKTRGQQVTLRCSPKSGHDTVSWYQQALGQGPQFIFQYYEEEERQRGNFPDRFSGHQFPNYSSELNVNALLLGDSALYLCASSRTSGPNEQYFGPGTRLTVT.

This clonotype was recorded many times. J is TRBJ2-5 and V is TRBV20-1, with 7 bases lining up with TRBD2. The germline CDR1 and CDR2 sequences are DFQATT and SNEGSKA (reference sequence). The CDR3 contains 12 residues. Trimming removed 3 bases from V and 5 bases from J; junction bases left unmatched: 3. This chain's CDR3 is CSASSGRETQYF. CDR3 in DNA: TGCAGTGCTAGTAGCGGGCGCGAGACCCAGTACTTC.

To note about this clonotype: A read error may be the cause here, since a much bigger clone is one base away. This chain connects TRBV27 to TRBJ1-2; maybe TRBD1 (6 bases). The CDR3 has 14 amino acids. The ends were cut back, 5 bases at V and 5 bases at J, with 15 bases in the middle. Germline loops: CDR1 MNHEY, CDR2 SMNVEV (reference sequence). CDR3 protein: CASSPGAGAYGYTF. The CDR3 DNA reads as TGTGCCAGCAGTCCTGGGGCAGGGGCTTATGGCTACACCTTC.

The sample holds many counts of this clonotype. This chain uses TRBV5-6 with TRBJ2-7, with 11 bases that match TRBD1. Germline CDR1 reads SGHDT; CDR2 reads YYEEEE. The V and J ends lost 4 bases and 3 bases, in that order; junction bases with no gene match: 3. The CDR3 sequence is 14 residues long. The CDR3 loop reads CASSGDRGNYEQYF. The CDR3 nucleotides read TGTGCCAGCAGCGGGGACAGGGGGAACTACGAGCAGTACTTC.

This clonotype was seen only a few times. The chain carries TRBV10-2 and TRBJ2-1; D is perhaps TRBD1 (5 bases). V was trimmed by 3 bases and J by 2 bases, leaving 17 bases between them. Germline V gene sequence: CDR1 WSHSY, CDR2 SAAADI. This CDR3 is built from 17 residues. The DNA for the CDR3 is TGCGCCAGCAGTGACCACAGGACCGCGCCTACCTACAATGAGCAGTTCTTC. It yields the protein CASSDHRTAPTYNEQFF.

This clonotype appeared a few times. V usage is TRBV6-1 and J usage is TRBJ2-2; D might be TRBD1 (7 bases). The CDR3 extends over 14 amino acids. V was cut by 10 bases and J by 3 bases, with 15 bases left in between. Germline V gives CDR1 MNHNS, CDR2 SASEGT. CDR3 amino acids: CATETGEDTGELFF. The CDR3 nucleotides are TGTGCCACCGAAACAGGGGAGGACACCGGGGAGCTGTTTTTT.

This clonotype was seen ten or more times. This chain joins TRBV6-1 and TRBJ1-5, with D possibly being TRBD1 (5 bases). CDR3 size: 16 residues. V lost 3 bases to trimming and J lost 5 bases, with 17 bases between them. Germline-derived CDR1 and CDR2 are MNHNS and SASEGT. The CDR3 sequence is CASSETTVPGDQPQHF. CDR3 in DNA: TGTGCCAGCAGTGAGACGACGGTCCCGGGGGATCAGCCCCAGCATTTT.

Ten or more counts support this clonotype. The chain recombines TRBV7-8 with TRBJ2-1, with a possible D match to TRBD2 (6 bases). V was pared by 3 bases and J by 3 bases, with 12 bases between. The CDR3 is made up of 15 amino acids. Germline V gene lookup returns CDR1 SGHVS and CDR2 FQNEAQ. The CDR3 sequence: CASSFVGGFYNEQFF. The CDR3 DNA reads TGTGCCAGCAGCTTTGTTGGGGGGTTCTACAATGAGCAGTTCTTC.

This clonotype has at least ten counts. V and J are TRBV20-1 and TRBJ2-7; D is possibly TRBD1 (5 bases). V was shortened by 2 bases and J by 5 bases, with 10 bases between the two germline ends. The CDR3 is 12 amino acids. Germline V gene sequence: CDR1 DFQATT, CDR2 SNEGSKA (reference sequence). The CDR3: CSARRGPDEQYF. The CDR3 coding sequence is TGCAGTGCTAGAAGGGGTCCCGACGAGCAGTACTTC.

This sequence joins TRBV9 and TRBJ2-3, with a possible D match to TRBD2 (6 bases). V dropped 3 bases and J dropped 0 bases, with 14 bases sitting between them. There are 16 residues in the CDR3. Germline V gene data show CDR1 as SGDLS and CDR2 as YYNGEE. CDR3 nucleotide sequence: TGTGCCAGCAGCGGGGGCATTAGCGGTAGCACAGATACGCAGTATTTT. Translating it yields CASSGGISGSTDTQYF.

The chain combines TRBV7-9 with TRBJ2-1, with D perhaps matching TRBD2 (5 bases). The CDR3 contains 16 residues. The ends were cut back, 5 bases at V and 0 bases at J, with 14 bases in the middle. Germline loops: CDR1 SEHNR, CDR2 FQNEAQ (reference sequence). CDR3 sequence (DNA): TGTGCCAGCAGCGGATTTAGCGAGAGCTCCTACAATGAGCAGTTCTTC. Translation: CASSGFSESSYNEQFF.

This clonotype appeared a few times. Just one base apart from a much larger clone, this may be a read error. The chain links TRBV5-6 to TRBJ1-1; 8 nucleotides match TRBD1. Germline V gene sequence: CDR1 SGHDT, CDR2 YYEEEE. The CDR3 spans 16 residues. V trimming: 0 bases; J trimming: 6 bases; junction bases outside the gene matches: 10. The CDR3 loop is CASSLGLAQGGSEAFF. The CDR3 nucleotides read TGTGCCAGCAGCTTGGGCCTCGCACAGGGGGGCTCTGAAGCTTTCTTT.

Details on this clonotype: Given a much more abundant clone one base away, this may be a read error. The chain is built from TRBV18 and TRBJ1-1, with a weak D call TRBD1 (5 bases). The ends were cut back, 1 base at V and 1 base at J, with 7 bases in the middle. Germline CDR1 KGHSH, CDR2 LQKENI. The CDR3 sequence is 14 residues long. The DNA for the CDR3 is TGTGCCAGCTCACCACAGACAGAGAACACTGAAGCTTTCTTT. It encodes CASSPQTENTEAFF.

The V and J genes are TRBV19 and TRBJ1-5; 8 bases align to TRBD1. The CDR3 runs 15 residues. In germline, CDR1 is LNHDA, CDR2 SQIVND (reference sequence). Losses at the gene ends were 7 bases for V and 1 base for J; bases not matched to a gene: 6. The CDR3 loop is CASIGDRGSNQPQHF. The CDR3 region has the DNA TGTGCCAGTATCGGAGACAGGGGCAGCAATCAGCCCCAGCATTTT. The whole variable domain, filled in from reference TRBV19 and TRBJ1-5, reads DGGITQSPKYLFRKEGQNVTLSCEQNLNHDAMYWYRQDPGQGLRLIYYSQIVNDFQKGDIAEGYSVSREKKESFPLTVTSAQKNPTAFYLCASIGDRGSNQPQHFGDGTRLSIL.

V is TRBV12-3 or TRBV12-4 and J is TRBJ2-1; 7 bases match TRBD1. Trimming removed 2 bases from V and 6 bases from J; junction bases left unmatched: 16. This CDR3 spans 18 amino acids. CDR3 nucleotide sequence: TGTGCCAGCAGTTTAAGGGGGTTTCAGGGGGTGTATTCCAATGAGCAGTTCTTC. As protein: CASSLRGFQGVYSNEQFF.